A single sample is the source of the 5 T cell receptor beta chains below, sequenced in a study of blood T cells in healthy people across ages. A second roughly 6 to 12 cycle PCR used barcoded and J-beta primers. TCRdb fed the 5' RACE reads into MiXCR, producing one record per CDR3 protein. The sample consists of more than 500,000 distinct CDR3 sequences, about 26% of them appearing once. The source material was blood. These receptors were collected from a woman aged 70-85 years in good health.

V usage is TRBV9 and J usage is TRBJ2-5; D gene uncertain. The CDR3 consists of 15 residues. The germline gives CDR1 SGDLS, CDR2 YYNGEE. V was pared by 0 bases and J by 1 base, with 10 bases between. The chain's CDR3 is CASSVDPYGQETQYF. In DNA form, the CDR3 reads TGTGCCAGCAGCGTAGATCCCTACGGCCAAGAGACCCAGTACTTC.

This rearrangement joins TRBV20-1 to TRBJ2-1; 10 positions agree with TRBD2. The CDR3 contains 13 residues. The J segment lost 10 bases and the V segment lost 2 bases, leaving 5 bases of the junction unmatched. Germline V lookup: CDR1 DFQATT, CDR2 SNEGSKA (reference sequence). CDR3 DNA sequence: TGCAGTGCTAGAATAAGAGCGGGGGGGGAGCAGTTCTTC. Translated: CSARIRAGGEQFF.

The chain couples TRBV5-1 to TRBJ2-5; 8 nucleotides line up with TRBD2. The ends lost 0 bases at V and 11 bases at J; junction bases unmatched: 15. This CDR3 is built from 16 residues. The germline V gene has CDR1 SGHRS and CDR2 YFSETQ. The CDR3, as DNA: TGCGCCAGCAGCTTGGGGGGACTAGTTCTCTCCTATGAGCAGTACTTC. This encodes CASSLGGLVLSYEQYF. The full variable domain, completed using reference TRBV5-1 and TRBJ2-5, is KAGVTQTPRYLIKTRGQQVTLSCSPISGHRSVSWYQQTPGQGLQFLFEYFSETQRNKGNFPGRFSGRQFSNSRSEMNVSTLELGDSALYLCASSLGGLVLSYEQYFGPGTRLLVL.

This clonotype was seen just once. The rearrangement uses TRBV7-8 and TRBJ1-5, with D unresolved. V was shortened by 5 bases and J by 3 bases, with 11 bases between the two germline ends. CDR3 size: 14 residues. Germline V gene data show CDR1 as SGHVS and CDR2 as FQNEAQ. The DNA of the CDR3 is TGTGCCAGCAGCCCTAGTAGGGACAATCAGCCCCAGCATTTT. Protein product: CASSPSRDNQPQHF.

This clonotype turned up a few times. The genes are TRBV6-1 and TRBJ2-7, with 7 bases lining up with TRBD1. After removal of 4 bases from V and 4 bases from J, the junction contained 7 bases not matched to a gene. This CDR3 region has 14 residues. Germline CDR1 reads MNHNS; CDR2 reads SASEGT. The CDR3 DNA follows: TGTGCCAGCAGTGTCGGGACAGCCTTTTACGAGCAGTACTTC. As protein: CASSVGTAFYEQYF.